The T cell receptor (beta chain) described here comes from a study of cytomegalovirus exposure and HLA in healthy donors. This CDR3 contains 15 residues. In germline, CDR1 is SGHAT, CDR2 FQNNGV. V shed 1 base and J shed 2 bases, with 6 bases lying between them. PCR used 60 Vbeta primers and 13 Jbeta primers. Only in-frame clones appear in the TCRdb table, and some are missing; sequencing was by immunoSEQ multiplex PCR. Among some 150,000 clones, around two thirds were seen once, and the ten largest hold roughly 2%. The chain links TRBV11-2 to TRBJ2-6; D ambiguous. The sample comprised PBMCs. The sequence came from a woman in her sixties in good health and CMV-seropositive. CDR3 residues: CASSLGSPGANVLTF. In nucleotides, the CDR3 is TGTGCCAGCAGCTTAGGGAGCCCTGGGGCCAACGTCCTGACTTTC.